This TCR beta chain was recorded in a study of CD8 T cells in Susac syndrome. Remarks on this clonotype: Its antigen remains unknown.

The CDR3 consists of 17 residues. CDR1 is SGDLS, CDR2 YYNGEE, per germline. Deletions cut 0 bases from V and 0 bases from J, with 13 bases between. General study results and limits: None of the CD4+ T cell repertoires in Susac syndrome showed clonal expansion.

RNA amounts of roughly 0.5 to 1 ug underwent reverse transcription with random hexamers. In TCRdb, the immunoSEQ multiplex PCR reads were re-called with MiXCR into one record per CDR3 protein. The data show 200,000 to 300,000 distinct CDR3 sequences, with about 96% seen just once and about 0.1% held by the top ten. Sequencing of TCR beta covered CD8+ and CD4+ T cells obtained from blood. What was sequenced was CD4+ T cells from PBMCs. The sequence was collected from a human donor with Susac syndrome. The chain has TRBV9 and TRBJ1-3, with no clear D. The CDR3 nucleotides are TGTGCCAGCAGCGTAGGAGGGAGCACCATCTCTGGAAACACCATATATTTT. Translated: CASSVGGSTISGNTIYF.